A single sample gave rise to the 14 T cell receptor beta chains below, sequenced in a study of human T cells and chemical hapten exposure. Regarding time point: pre-sensitization, week 0. Treatment of the sample: therapeutic diphenylcyclopropenone sensitization with weekly scalp DPC. TCRdb re-called the RACE reads through MiXCR, storing one row per CDR3 protein. The sample includes 89,000 or so distinct CDR3 sequences, 6.5% to 10% of them seen just once. Material: whole blood, obtained in connection with sensitization to the hapten diphenylcyclopropenone (DPC). Source of these receptors: a man in his forties or fifties with alopecia areata. Some clones in this sample may be carry-over from other donors' samples.

V is TRBV4-1 and J is TRBJ1-5; D is possibly TRBD1 (6 bases). The CDR3 runs to 17 residues. Germline CDR1 reads MGHRA; CDR2 reads YSYEKL. Trimming took 2 bases from V and 5 from J, leaving 19 bases between them. The CDR3 loop reads CASSQSMSGAQDQPQHF. The CDR3 nucleotides are TGCGCCAGCAGCCAATCGATGTCAGGGGCGCAGGATCAGCCCCAGCATTTT.

The DNA of the CDR3 is TGCGCCAGCAGCTTGGCCGGGACTAGCGGGAGCAGCGGAGAGTATTTT. This encodes CASSLAGTSGSSGEYF. V usage is TRBV5-1 and J usage is TRBJ2-3; 14 positions agree with TRBD2. This CDR3 has 16 amino acids. After removal of 0 bases from V and 13 bases from J, the junction contained 10 bases not matched to a gene. Germline V gene lookup returns CDR1 SGHRS and CDR2 YFSETQ.

The genes are TRBV29-1 and TRBJ1-2, with no clear D. V was cut by 3 bases and J by 6 bases, with 14 bases left in between. Germline V gene lookup returns CDR1 SQVTM and CDR2 ANQGSEA. The CDR3 runs to 13 residues. The CDR3 nucleotides are TGCAGCGTTGACACGGAGGAGCGTAATGGCTACACCTTC. This translates into CSVDTEERNGYTF.

Comments on this clonotype: One end of the junction does not line up with germline, which may come from a read error. J is TRBJ2-3 and V is TRBV24-1; perhaps TRBD2 as D (5 bases). The CDR3 is made up of 13 amino acids. Germline loops: CDR1 KGHDR, CDR2 SFDVKD. CDR3 nucleotides: TGTGCCTCCAGTGGACTCCCCACAGATACGCAGTATTTT. Its translation: CASSGLPTDTQYF.

This clonotype was seen more than once but under ten times. At one end, the junction sequence differs from germline, possibly due to a read error. The chain uses TRBV20-1 and TRBJ2-1; D perhaps matches TRBD2 (7 bases). Germline V CDR1 and CDR2: DFQATT, SNEGSKA (reference sequence). The CDR3 has 13 amino acids. The CDR3 loop reads CSARRGGYSEQFF. CDR3 coding DNA: TGCAGTGCTAGGAGGGGGGGGTACAGTGAGCAGTTCTTC.

This clonotype was picked up many times. The chain couples TRBV7-2 to TRBJ2-7, with D perhaps TRBD2 (6 bases). The germline V gene encodes CDR1 SGHTA and CDR2 FQGNSA. Trimming shortened V by 3 bases and J by 4 bases, and 13 bases separated the two germline ends. The CDR3 runs 14 residues. CDR3 in amino acids: CASSFLAGTYEQYV. CDR3 sequence (DNA): TGTGCCAGCAGCTTTTTGGCAGGGACTTACGAGCAGTACGTC.

This clonotype has only a few counts. The chain has TRBV20-1 and TRBJ2-1, with 14 bases aligning to TRBD2. The germline V gene encodes CDR1 DFQATT and CDR2 SNEGSKA (reference sequence). This CDR3 region has 21 residues. V shed 2 bases and J 4 bases; nucleotides not matched to a gene: 19. CDR3 residues: CSARKAPGTSGSSGMYNEQFF. CDR3 sequence (DNA): TGCAGTGCTAGAAAAGCCCCCGGGACTAGCGGGAGTTCCGGGATGTACAATGAGCAGTTCTTC.

This clonotype was seen at least ten times. The V and J genes are TRBV7-2 and TRBJ2-1, with D uncertain. V lost 0 bases to trimming and J lost 4 bases, with 4 bases between them. CDR1 SGHTA and CDR2 FQGNSA come from the germline V gene. The CDR3 sequence is 13 residues long. The CDR3 DNA is TGTGCCAGCAGCTTAGCAGTATACAATGAGCAGTTCTTC. Translating it yields CASSLAVYNEQFF. Full variable domain (missing parts from reference TRBV7-2 and TRBJ2-1): GAGVSQSPSNKVTEKGKDVELRCDPISGHTALYWYRQSLGQGLEFLIYFQGNSAPDKSGLPSDRFSAERTGGSVSTLTIQRTQQEDSAVYLCASSLAVYNEQFFGPGTRLTVL.

The chain has TRBV2 and TRBJ2-2, with D perhaps TRBD1 (6 bases). The length of the CDR3 is 15 residues. With 3 bases removed from V and 7 bases from J, the gap between germline ends came to 15 bases. Germline-derived CDR1 and CDR2 are SNHLY and FYNNEI. Written as DNA, the CDR3 is TGTGCCAGCAGTGATTTGAGGGGGAGCTACGGGGAGCTGTTTTTT. As protein: CASSDLRGSYGELFF.

A few counts support this clonotype. The chain employs TRBV6-2 or TRBV6-3 and TRBJ1-5; tentative D call: TRBD1 (6 bases). This CDR3 region has 17 residues. Germline lookup yields CDR1 MNHEY and CDR2 SVGEGT. V was pared by 2 bases and J by 6 bases, with 20 bases between. The CDR3 here is CASSYAGAGFSVQPQHF. CDR3 DNA: TGTGCCAGCAGTTACGCAGGGGCAGGATTTTCGGTTCAGCCCCAGCATTTT.

This clonotype appeared many times. This chain connects TRBV29-1 to TRBJ2-1; D is possibly TRBD1 (5 bases). Trimming left V 7 bases short and J 0 bases short, with 10 bases between. CDR3 length equals 13 residues. Per the germline V gene, CDR1 is SQVTM and CDR2 is ANQGSEA. The CDR3 loop is CSAAGSSYNEQFF. The CDR3, as DNA: TGCAGCGCCGCAGGGTCCTCCTACAATGAGCAGTTCTTC.

DNA of the CDR3: TGCAGCGTAAAACTACCGAACACAGATACGCAGTATTTT. Translation: CSVKLPNTDTQYF. This sequence joins TRBV29-1 and TRBJ2-3; D gene unclear. V dropped 6 bases and J dropped 2 bases, with 12 bases sitting between them. The length of the CDR3 is 13 residues. Germline values: CDR1 SQVTM, CDR2 ANQGSEA.

At least ten counts were recorded for this clonotype. The chain has TRBV4-2 and TRBJ2-1; 8 bases line up with TRBD2. The CDR3 has 16 residues. Germline V gives CDR1 LGHNA, CDR2 YNFKEQ. With 0 bases clipped from V and 7 bases from J, the junction kept 8 bases outside the gene matches. As DNA, the CDR3 is TGTGCCAGCAGCCAAGATCTGACGGGAGGGAAAAATGAGCAGTTCTTC. Translation: CASSQDLTGGKNEQFF.

This clonotype was counted at least ten times. The chain carries TRBV10-3 and TRBJ2-7; D gene unclear. V was clipped by 2 bases and J by 4 bases, with 3 bases between them. Germline V gene sequence: CDR1 ENHRY, CDR2 SYGVKD. The CDR3 is 11 amino acids. In DNA form, the CDR3 reads TGTGCCATCAGTGAGGATTACGAGCAGTACTTC. Protein product: CAISEDYEQYF.